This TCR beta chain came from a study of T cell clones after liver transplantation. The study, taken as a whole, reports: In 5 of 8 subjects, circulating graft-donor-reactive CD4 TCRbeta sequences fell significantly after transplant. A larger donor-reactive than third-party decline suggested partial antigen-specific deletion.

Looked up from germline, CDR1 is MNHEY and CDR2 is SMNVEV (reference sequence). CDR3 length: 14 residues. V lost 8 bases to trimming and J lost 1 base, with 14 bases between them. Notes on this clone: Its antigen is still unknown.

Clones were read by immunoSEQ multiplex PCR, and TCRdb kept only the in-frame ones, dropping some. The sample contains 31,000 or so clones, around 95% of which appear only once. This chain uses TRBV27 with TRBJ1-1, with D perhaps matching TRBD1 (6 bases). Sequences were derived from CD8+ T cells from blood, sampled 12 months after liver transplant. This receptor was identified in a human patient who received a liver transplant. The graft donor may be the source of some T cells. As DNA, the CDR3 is TGTGCCAGCCGGGTGACAGGTGGGAACACTGAAGCTTTCTTT. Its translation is CASRVTGGNTEAFF.